This entry is about one TCR beta chain. The sample holds a few counts of this clone. The target of this receptor is not known. Base qualities are not recorded, but no much larger clone differs from it by a single base. The germline V gene yields MNHEY for CDR1 and SVGAGI for CDR2. The V end loses 8 bases and the J end loses 4 bases, and a stretch of 20 bases separates them. The CDR3, cysteine through phenylalanine, is 15 amino acids long. The only DNA kept is the CDR3, 45 bases in frame from the first base. This entry is derived from a study of cytomegalovirus exposure and HLA in healthy donors listed by TCRdb under 2017. Notes on the research overall: An earlier analysis of 587 of the donors reported approximately 280 Gb of sequence data and 90 million to 120 million unique TCR beta sequences obtained from around 190 million T cells. An early release covering just under 650 HLA-typed donors comprised about 300 gigabases of sequencing data and approximately 80 million unique TCR sequences. The number of typed donors differed by locus: roughly 629-640 for A, B, C, DRB1 and DQB1; roughly 510 for DQA1; 606 for DPA1; and 400 to 480 for DPB1. All discovery cohort repertoires had been generated on a single sequencing platform. A later analysis re-analyzed previously published TCR beta repertoires from 650 to 800 donors and added high-resolution HLA genotyping to study TCR occurrence patterns. Of the 398 genotyped donors, 65% to 90% were placed in the genetic ancestry cluster associated with self-reported Caucasian donors. Among 398 genotyped donors of the cohort, an average of roughly 240,000 unique TCR beta nucleotide sequences were sequenced per donor, roughly 18% of them non-productive. A separate validation cohort of 100 to 150 different subjects was used in addition to the 666-subject first cohort. To predict cytomegalovirus infection status, the study brought together high-throughput TCR immunosequencing, statistical association of individual TCRs with disease status, and machine learning. Rather than drawing on any new phenotypic data, the later analysis identified candidate immune exposures from TCR beta sequences and the way those sequences occurred across donors. Using immunosequencing, the study profiled T cell repertoires from approximately 700 subjects and related those repertoires to cytomegalovirus serostatus. Donor age, sex, ethnicity and CMV serostatus were compiled together with the repertoire data. Five DR-DQ haplotypes were handled as single units for association and clustering, since linkage in the cohort was strong. HLA typing included class I and class II loci at four-digit resolution. To decide whether each TCR beta V gene segment behaved as functional or pseudogenic, an earlier analysis of some 570 of the donors relied on high-throughput TCR beta sequencing. The study was designed to test whether signatures of past pathogen exposure could be identified by cataloging public T cell receptors. Genome-wide SNP genotypes for about 55% of the roughly 670 donors were used in a later genetic analysis, which treated that subset as a discovery cohort.

The library was prepared using the immunoSEQ multiplex PCR assay. A mixture of 60 forward primers for TCR Vbeta segments and 13 reverse primers for TCR Jbeta segments was used in the multiplex PCR. The CDR3 region of rearranged TCR beta genes was amplified from genomic DNA by a multiplex PCR assay. Amplified TCR beta libraries were sequenced as 87-base-pair reads on the Illumina HiSeq System. As for how the authors treated the data: In a later analysis, some 80 million unique TCR beta chains were counted across the 500 to 700 repertoires, and approximately 9.9 million of these chains were shared by at least two donors. A nearest-neighbor algorithm error-corrected the raw reads and collapsed the reads into unique sequences, merging closely related sequences to remove PCR and sequencing errors. To assign V, D and J gene segments, CDR3 sequences were aligned to IMGT reference sequences. For a sequence to be retained, at least a six-nucleotide match to both a V gene segment and a J gene segment was required. Rearrangements were called productive when the CDR3 lacked stop codons and stayed in frame with V and J; all others were non-productive. CDR3 was defined by IMGT convention, running from the second conserved V-encoded cysteine to the conserved J-encoded phenylalanine. In an earlier analysis of approximately 590 of the donors, sequences lacking an unambiguous match to a single V gene segment were excluded. An earlier analysis of a few hundred of the donors called V segments functional above 56.7% productive rearrangements and segregating when the between-donor standard deviation exceeded 5%. To diagnose cytomegalovirus status from the catalog of TCR beta chain sequences, a statistical classification framework was built. In a later analysis, V and J genes were assigned by comparing TCR nucleotide sequences against IMGT/GENE-DB human TR gene sequences. The TCRdist pipeline was used in a later analysis to assign CDR3 sequences and most-parsimonious VDJ recombination scenarios. In a later analysis, each TCR beta chain was defined by its CDR3 amino acid sequence together with its V-gene family, and reads without a unique V-gene family were excluded. To address suspected cross-contamination and a sequencing artifact, a later analysis removed 592 highly shared, low-generation-probability nucleotide sequences. For each public chain, a later analysis derived a clonal expansion index from normalized ranks of inferred template counts within each repertoire. In a later analysis, generation probabilities were computed with a VDJ recombination model fitted to out-of-frame rearrangements, and the resulting probabilities were checked against IGoR. Hypergeometric tests were used in a later analysis to score TCR-TCR, TCR-HLA and TCR-CMV co-occurrence, with a repertoire-size bias correction applied to the TCR pairs. A later analysis estimated false discovery rates by permuting HLA or CMV assignments 20 times. In a later analysis, co-occurring TCRs were grouped using DBSCAN, and TCRdist sequence similarity was added for clustering within HLA-allele-positive subsets. For co-occurrence clustering, repertoires with fewer than 30,000 or more than 120,000 public chains were excluded, along with four or five repertoires with anomalous nucleotide sharing. Imported from immuneACCESS, the table was reduced by TCRdb to in-frame sequences with V and J called. These copies leave out some clones; in studies compared against another copy, an unresolved V gene accounts for under half, and the cause of the remainder is not known. The V and J calls and clone size come from that table; D and trimming were worked out from the DNA. In all, the sample holds 100,000 to 150,000 clones, and roughly 80% of those were seen once. In total, the top ten clones hold approximately 4% of the sample.

In total, more than 500 healthy bone marrow donors made up the cohort. All cohort members were sampled while nominally healthy, although unrecorded immune exposures were likely present. The donor was CMV seropositive and belonged to the group of 250 to 300 seropositive cohort members. Each donor provided a peripheral blood sample, and peripheral blood mononuclear cells were used for TCR beta sequencing. Genomic DNA was extracted from the blood cell samples with the Qiagen DNeasy Blood Extraction Kit. Beyond this particular receptor, the publication reports: Linkage disequilibrium might explain the correlated functional status among segregating V segments, but an unknown experimental factor could not be ruled out. According to a later analysis, most CMV-associated TCR beta chains appeared to be HLA-restricted, and the HLA associations seemed to be driven largely by CMV exposure. In both the original and validation cohorts, the classifier was reported to diagnose cytomegalovirus status with high specificity and sensitivity. The cohort was sequenced for TCR beta chains only, and without alpha or paired-chain data the features that could be detected were limited. According to the authors, the approach could potentially be generalized to other disease states and immunological phenotypes. Most TCR sequences were observed very rarely across donors, whereas some public TCRs were present in many individuals. A few of the identified cytomegalovirus-associated TCR beta chains were confirmed in vitro to be specific for cytomegalovirus antigens. The only immune exposure information available for the cohort was CMV serostatus. V-gene and J-gene trimming of TCR beta chains was associated with a missense DCLRE1C variant in a later genetic analysis, and the association was replicated in an independent cohort. In the study, approximately 150 TCR beta chains were listed as associated with cytomegalovirus. Compared with the approximately 720-donor mean, donors in an Asian-associated ancestry cluster had fewer N-insertions in productive TCRs, according to a later genetic analysis. A further reported finding was that TCR beta sequences accurately predicted the HLA-A and HLA-B alleles for most subjects in the first cohort. A group of highly shared sequence variants was considered likely to be a technical artifact of the sequencing pipeline. According to a later analysis, parvovirus B19, influenza, CMV and Epstein-Barr virus appeared linked to several top co-occurrence clusters. The presence/absence analyses assumed that sequencing depth was roughly uniform across donors, and that assumption may not be true. Compared with equally common non-associated chains, HLA-associated TCR beta chains in a later analysis were more clonally expanded and had lower generation probabilities. Assigning TCR associations to individual alleles was difficult when HLA alleles, especially DR and DQ, strongly co-occurred. Because HLA typing was missing for some donors at each locus, association tests included only the typed subset. In a later analysis, TCR association rates were found to vary across HLA loci, with the most associated TCRs seen for DRB1 alleles and the fewest for HLA-C alleles. Because the 87-base-pair reads could not distinguish some IMGT-functional V segments, including TRBV6-2 and TRBV6-3, those segments were excluded. The earlier analysis of some 560 of the donors excluded roughly 16 rarely observed V segments, including chromosome 9 orphons, because counts were too low. An earlier analysis of several hundred of the donors showed that most TCR beta V segments appeared in productive rearrangements either about 87% or about 30% of the time, which broadly matched IMGT annotations. Specific HLA alleles were associated with 15,000 to 20,000 TCR beta sequences at a false discovery rate of 0.05 in a later analysis.

This clonotype was obtained from a man in his late teens or twenties in good health and CMV-seropositive. Sequencing was carried out using PBMCs. The receptor chain draws on TRBV6-5 and TRBJ1-2; the D gene is possibly TRBD1, with 6 bases matching. The CDR3: CASGRTDSDSYGYTF. The DNA reads TGTGCCAGCGGCCGTACAGATTCGGACAGCTATGGCTACACCTTC.